Listed below are T cell receptor beta chains from one sample, sequenced in a study of CD8+ T cells in alopecia areata. Assay: immunoSEQ multiplex PCR; the TCRdb copy retains only in-frame clones and omits some. In the table there are 150,000 or so clones, around 55% of which are singletons. Input material: CD4+ T cells sorted from blood. The receptors shown here come from a human donor in good health. Each CDR3 is given with its conserved first and last residue. Fields, in order: J gene, D gene, clone size, V gene, CDR3 protein, CDR3 DNA. A D gene is named only where the DNA matches it firmly. Not every row has a clone size; where given, it reads once, few, many or a size class.

>TRBJ1-3|-|-|TRBV9
CASRASSGNTIYF
TGTGCCAGCAGGGCCAGCTCTGGAAACACCATATATTTT
>TRBJ1-5|-|-|TRBV28
CASSDLDSRGDSNQPQHF
TGTGCCAGCAGTGACCTGGACAGCCGTGGGGATAGCAATCAGCCCCAGCATTTT
>TRBJ2-1|-|-|TRBV5-1
CASSLEGSGVNEQFF
TGCGCCAGCAGCTTGGAGGGTAGCGGAGTTAATGAGCAGTTCTTC
>TRBJ2-1|-|-|TRBV7-9
CASSLSDEQFF
TGTGCCAGCAGCCTTTCCGATGAGCAGTTCTTC
>TRBJ2-7|-|-|TRBV6-5
CASSSGEASEEQYF
TGTGCCAGCAGTTCTGGTGAAGCTAGCGAAGAGCAGTACTTC
>TRBJ2-3|TRBD1|few|TRBV5-1
CASSPTGASTDTQYF
TGCGCCAGCAGCCCAACAGGGGCTAGCACAGATACGCAGTATTTT
>TRBJ1-1|-|-|TRBV6-5
CASSYFGQREAFF
TGTGCCAGCAGTTACTTTGGACAGAGAGAAGCTTTCTTT
>TRBJ1-1|-|-|TRBV30
CAWTRGTEAFF
TGTGCCTGGACACGGGGTACTGAAGCTTTCTTT
>TRBJ2-7|TRBD1|-|TRBV28
CASRPGQSLGEQYF
TGTGCCAGCAGGCCGGGACAGTCCCTTGGTGAGCAGTACTTC
>TRBJ1-2|-|few|TRBV5-1
CASSGLRPGTYGYTF
TGCGCCAGCAGCGGATTACGACCGGGTACATATGGCTACACCTTC
>TRBJ1-1|-|few|TRBV14
CASSQQVNTEAFF
TGTGCCAGCAGCCAACAGGTGAACACTGAAGCTTTCTTT
>TRBJ1-2|TRBD1|-|TRBV7-6
CASSLRPGQYYGYTF
TGTGCCAGCAGCTTAAGACCGGGACAGTACTATGGCTACACCTTC
>TRBJ2-5|TRBD2|-|TRBV20-1
CSPGGAETQYF
TGCAGCCCGGGGGGGGCTGAGACCCAGTACTTC
>TRBJ2-1|TRBD1|-|TRBV6-5
CASSYTGTDNEQFF
TGTGCCAGCAGTTATACCGGGACAGACAATGAGCAGTTCTTC
>TRBJ1-1|TRBD1|few|TRBV2
CASTTDRGSTEAFF
TGTGCCAGCACTACGGACAGGGGTTCAACTGAAGCTTTCTTT
>TRBJ2-7|TRBD1|-|TRBV19
CASSPWGQPYEQYF
TGTGCCAGTAGTCCCTGGGGACAGCCCTACGAGCAGTACTTC
>TRBJ1-2|-|-|TRBV14
CASSQSRGYTF
TGTGCCAGCAGCCAATCACGAGGCTACACCTTC
>TRBJ1-2|TRBD1|-|TRBV7-9
CASSSPRQGLYGYTF
TGTGCCAGCAGCTCCCCCCGACAGGGTCTCTATGGCTACACCTTC
>TRBJ1-2|-|once|TRBV27
CASSLQAANYGYTF
TGTGCCAGCAGTTTACAAGCAGCTAACTATGGCTACACCTTC
>TRBJ2-1|TRBD2|-|TRBV2
CASRRGASGTYNEQFF
TGTGCCAGCCGCAGGGGTGCTAGCGGGACCTACAATGAGCAGTTCTTC
>TRBJ2-6|-|-|TRBV11-2
CASSSRQSGANVLTF
TGTGCCAGCAGCTCCCGACAATCTGGGGCCAACGTCCTGACTTTC
>TRBJ1-2|-|-|TRBV28
CASSRRYYGYTF
TGTGCCAGCAGTCGACGGTACTATGGCTACACCTTC
>TRBJ2-7|TRBD2|-|TRBV5-1
CASSPTSGAYEQYF
TGCGCCAGCAGCCCAACTAGCGGGGCCTACGAGCAGTACTTC
>TRBJ1-2|-|-|TRBV5-4
CASSLTGMGYTF
TGTGCCAGCAGCTTGACGGGGATGGGCTACACCTTC
>TRBJ1-5|-|-|TRBV2
CASSGEQNQPQHF
TGTGCCAGCAGTGGCGAACAGAATCAGCCCCAGCATTTT
>TRBJ1-2|-|-|TRBV6-5
CASSLGQSVGYTF
TGTGCCAGCAGTTTGGGGCAGTCGGTAGGCTACACCTTC
>TRBJ2-4|-|-|TRBV6-5
CASSFEPKNIQYF
TGTGCCAGCAGTTTTGAACCCAAAAACATTCAGTACTTC
>TRBJ2-7|-|-|TRBV28
CASSLSNEQYF
TGTGCCAGCAGTTTATCGAACGAGCAGTACTTC
>TRBJ2-7|-|-|TRBV10-3
CAIRAPDREQYF
TGTGCCATCAGGGCCCCGGATCGGGAGCAGTACTTC
>TRBJ2-1|-|few|TRBV29-1
CSVKGVADYNEQFF
TGCAGCGTTAAAGGGGTAGCGGACTACAATGAGCAGTTCTTC
>TRBJ2-1|-|-|TRBV4-1
CASSKPSDYNEQFF
TGCGCCAGCAGCAAACCTAGTGACTACAATGAGCAGTTCTTC
>TRBJ2-5|-|few|TRBV5-4
CASSLEGETQYF
TGTGCCAGCAGCTTAGAAGGGGAGACCCAGTACTTC
>TRBJ1-4|-|-|TRBV29-1
CSVSGGAAEKLFF
TGCAGCGTCAGTGGCGGGGCTGCTGAAAAACTGTTTTTT
>TRBJ2-7|-|-|TRBV29-1
CSALQGPYEQYF
TGCAGCGCCCTCCAGGGACCCTACGAGCAGTACTTC
>TRBJ2-7|TRBD2|once|TRBV30
CAWASGDLYEQYF
TGTGCCTGGGCTAGCGGGGATCTCTACGAGCAGTACTTC
>TRBJ1-1|-|-|TRBV29-1
CSVERQLSNTEAFF
TGCAGCGTTGAACGTCAGCTCTCGAACACTGAAGCTTTCTTT
>TRBJ2-3|TRBD2|few|TRBV19
CASSAGLVPTDTQYF
TGTGCCAGTAGTGCAGGACTAGTTCCCACAGATACGCAGTATTTT
>TRBJ1-5|-|-|TRBV6-5
CASSRFQGKEPQHF
TGTGCCAGCAGCCGATTCCAGGGGAAGGAGCCCCAGCATTTT
>TRBJ1-5|-|-|TRBV13
CASSRLGTNQPQHF
TGTGCCAGCAGCCGATTAGGAACAAATCAGCCCCAGCATTTT
>TRBJ2-1|TRBD2|-|TRBV29-1
CSVRGRNYNEQFF
TGCAGCGTTCGCGGGAGGAACTACAATGAGCAGTTCTTC
>TRBJ2-5|TRBD1|-|TRBV7-9
CASSLATGVWETQYF
TGTGCCAGCAGCTTAGCGACAGGGGTATGGGAGACCCAGTACTTC
>TRBJ2-4|TRBD1|few|TRBV14
CASSKDRLNIQYF
TGTGCCAGCAGCAAGGACAGGCTAAACATTCAGTACTTC
>TRBJ2-3|TRBD1|few|TRBV29-1
CSVERPDRGADTQYF
TGCAGCGTTGAACGGCCGGACAGGGGAGCGGATACGCAGTATTTT
>TRBJ1-3|-|few|TRBV28
CASSFRTDSGNTIYF
TGTGCCAGCAGTTTTAGGACAGACTCTGGAAACACCATATATTTT
>TRBJ1-4|-|-|TRBV30
CAWSRYRDNEKLFF
TGTGCCTGGAGTAGGTACAGGGATAATGAAAAACTGTTTTTT
>TRBJ2-7|-|-|TRBV15
CATSKGTVPYEQYF
TGTGCCACCAGCAAGGGGACGGTCCCCTACGAGCAGTACTTC
>TRBJ2-1|TRBD2|few|TRBV29-1
CSVERRASGGPSSYNEQFF
TGCAGCGTTGAACGTCGGGCTAGCGGAGGCCCGAGCTCCTACAATGAGCAGTTCTTC
>TRBJ1-4|-|few|TRBV20-1
CSAPGAGKLFF
TGCAGTGCGCCCGGAGCCGGAAAACTGTTTTTT
>TRBJ2-5|-|-|TRBV12-5
CASGLVLRQLKETQYF
TGTGCTAGTGGTTTGGTACTTCGACAGCTGAAAGAGACCCAGTACTTC
>TRBJ2-5|-|-|TRBV7-8
CATTTRQETQYF
TGTGCCACCACCACTCGTCAAGAGACCCAGTACTTC
>TRBJ2-1|TRBD2|-|TRBV29-1
CSVEDPGLAGAEQFF
TGCAGCGTTGAAGACCCGGGACTAGCGGGAGCTGAGCAGTTCTTC
>TRBJ2-5|TRBD2|few|TRBV29-1
CSVVIAGEGETQYF
TGCAGCGTGGTGATAGCGGGAGAGGGAGAGACCCAGTACTTC
>TRBJ1-2|-|once|TRBV28
CASSFRANYGYTF
TGTGCCAGCAGTTTCAGGGCCAACTATGGCTACACCTTC
>TRBJ2-5|TRBD1|-|TRBV7-9
CASSSPGTGRETQYF
TGTGCCAGCAGCTCTCCCGGGACAGGGCGAGAGACCCAGTACTTC
>TRBJ2-1|-|-|TRBV6-5
CASSYRDYNEQFF
TGTGCCAGCAGTTATCGGGACTACAATGAGCAGTTCTTC
>TRBJ2-2|TRBD1|-|TRBV29-1
CSARVGTANTGELFF
TGCAGCGCAAGGGTGGGGACAGCAAACACCGGGGAGCTGTTTTTT
>TRBJ1-2|-|-|TRBV29-1
CSVDPGYTF
TGCAGCGTTGACCCAGGCTACACCTTC
>TRBJ2-1|TRBD2|-|TRBV19
CATLAGGLTNEQFF
TGTGCCACCCTAGCGGGAGGGCTTACTAATGAGCAGTTCTTC
>TRBJ2-2|TRBD2|-|TRBV7-9
CASRSPGLVGQSTGELFF
TGTGCCAGCAGATCACCGGGACTAGTGGGGCAGAGCACCGGGGAGCTGTTTTTT
>TRBJ2-5|-|-|TRBV2
CASSEKGTPVFPYF
TGTGCCAGCAGTGAAAAGGGGACACCCGTTTTTCCGTACTTC